Shown below are 8 T cell receptor beta chains from a single sample sequenced in a study of lymphopenia after photon versus proton radiotherapy (dated by TCRdb to the late 2010s). Library prep was done by the immunoSEQ multiplex PCR assay. In its TCRdb copy, this immuneACCESS table keeps in-frame sequences only and misses some clones. Where compared with another copy, unresolved V genes explain less than half of these, and the others have no known cause. This sample gives around 24,000 clones in total; around 86% of them show up just once. The top ten constitute roughly 3.5% of the sample. The specimen was peripheral blood, collected from a patient treated with photon-based radiotherapy. The receptors originated from a woman between 50 and 59 years old with pancreatic cancer.

V gene TRBV5-4 combines with J gene TRBJ2-3, with D possibly TRBD2 on 6 matching bases. The CDR3 has 17 residues. Germline assignment: CDR1 SGHNT and CDR2 YYREEE (reference sequence). V was cut by 0 bases and J by 5 bases, with 19 bases left in between. In DNA, the CDR3 is TGTGCCAGCAGCTTGGGACTAGGGTTCGGGAGAGGAGATACGCAGTATTTT. This sequence encodes CASSLGLGFGRGDTQYF.

The CDR3 protein is CASSMGVGRQGSYNEQFF. CDR3 sequence (DNA): TGTGCCAGTAGTATGGGTGTAGGGAGACAGGGGTCCTACAATGAGCAGTTCTTC. This chain joins TRBV19 and TRBJ2-1; 8 nucleotides match TRBD1. Germline CDR1 LNHDA, CDR2 SQIVND (reference sequence). The CDR3 contains 18 residues. Unmatched junction bases numbered 11, after V lost 3 bases and J lost 1 base. Using reference TRBV19 and TRBJ2-1 for the parts outside the CDR3, the full variable domain is DGGITQSPKYLFRKEGQNVTLSCEQNLNHDAMYWYRQDPGQGLRLIYYSQIVNDFQKGDIAEGYSVSREKKESFPLTVTSAQKNPTAFYLCASSMGVGRQGSYNEQFFGPGTRLTVL.

J is TRBJ2-3 and V is TRBV4-3; TRBD1 matches 8 bases. This CDR3 is 17 amino acids long. Germline CDR1 is LGHNA and CDR2 is YSLEER. V gave up 0 bases and J gave up 5 bases; unmatched junction bases: 10. The CDR3 protein is CASSQDLGRGREDTQYF. CDR3 DNA sequence: TGCGCCAGCAGCCAAGATCTTGGCAGGGGGCGAGAAGATACGCAGTATTTT.

V usage is TRBV6-1 and J usage is TRBJ2-1; tentatively, D is TRBD1 (5 bases). The V gene lost 2 bases and the J gene lost 6 bases, with 14 bases spanning the gap. The germline V gene has CDR1 MNHNS and CDR2 SASEGT. The CDR3 extends over 15 amino acids. The CDR3 region has the DNA TGTGCCAGCAGTGAATTGGCCAGGGCGGTCAATGAGCAGTTCTTC. The encoded protein is CASSELARAVNEQFF.

The V gene is TRBV11-2, the J gene TRBJ2-5; a weak D match, TRBD2 (6 bases). The ends were cut back, 5 bases at V and 7 bases at J, with 20 bases in the middle. Germline V gives CDR1 SGHAT, CDR2 FQNNGV. CDR3 size: 15 residues. CDR3 bases: TGTGCCAGCAGCCTATATAGCCGCCACGGGGGGACCCAGTACTTC. It translates to CASSLYSRHGGTQYF.

The V and J genes are TRBV7-8 and TRBJ2-2; D assignment may be TRBD1 or TRBD2 (6 bases each). CDR3 length equals 15 residues. V lost 3 bases, J lost 6 bases, and 14 bases lay in between. The germline CDR1 and CDR2 sequences are SGHVS and FQNEAQ. The CDR3 coding sequence is TGTGCCAGCAGCTTCGCTACCGGGGGCTCCGGGGAGCTGTTTTTT. This sequence encodes CASSFATGGSGELFF.

The chain joins TRBV6-1 to TRBJ1-5, with D possibly matching TRBD1 (5 bases). The CDR3 is made up of 14 amino acids. Germline V CDR1 and CDR2: MNHNS, SASEGT. V was trimmed by 1 base and J by 7 bases, leaving 11 bases between them. CDR3 sequence (DNA): TGTGCCAGCAGTGAAGTAGGGGTCGTGCAGCCCCAGCATTTT. Translated, it gives CASSEVGVVQPQHF.

This sequence joins TRBV10-3 and TRBJ2-1; D not certain. Trimming stripped 6 bases from V and 1 base from J, with 7 bases between. The length of the CDR3 is 13 residues. The V gene's germline CDR1 is ENHRY and CDR2 SYGVKD. CDR3 nucleotide sequence: TGTGCCATCAGCCAACCGTCCTACAATGAGCAGTTCTTC. Amino acids: CAISQPSYNEQFF.